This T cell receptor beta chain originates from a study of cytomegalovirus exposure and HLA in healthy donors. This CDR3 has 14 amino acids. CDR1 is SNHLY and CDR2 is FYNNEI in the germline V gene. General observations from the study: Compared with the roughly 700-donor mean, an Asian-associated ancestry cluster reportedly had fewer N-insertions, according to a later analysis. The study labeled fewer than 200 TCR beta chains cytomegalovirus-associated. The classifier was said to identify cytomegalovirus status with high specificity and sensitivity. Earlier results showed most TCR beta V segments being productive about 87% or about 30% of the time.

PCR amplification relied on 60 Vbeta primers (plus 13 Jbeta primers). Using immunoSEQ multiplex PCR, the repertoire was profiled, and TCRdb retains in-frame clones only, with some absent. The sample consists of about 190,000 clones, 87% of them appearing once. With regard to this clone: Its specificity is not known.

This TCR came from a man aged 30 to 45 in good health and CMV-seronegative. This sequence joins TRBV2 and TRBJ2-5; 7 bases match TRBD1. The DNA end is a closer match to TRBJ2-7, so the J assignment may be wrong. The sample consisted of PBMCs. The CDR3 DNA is TGTGCCAGCCAACAGGGGCGTAGCTCCTACGAGCAGTACTTC. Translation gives CASQQGRSSYEQYF.